This TCR beta chain was recorded in a study of cytomegalovirus exposure and HLA in healthy donors. Whole-study context: An analysis done earlier identified almost 120 million unique TCR beta sequences from about 179 million T cells.

From germline, CDR1 is MNHEY and CDR2 SVGAGI. J was trimmed by 7 bases and V by 5 bases; bases with no gene match: 8. The CDR3 runs 14 residues. This clone appeared a few times. This PCR relied on a set of 60 Vbeta primers and 13 Jbeta primers. The data were produced by immunoSEQ multiplex PCR, yet TCRdb's version contains in-frame clones alone and is incomplete. This table holds roughly 140,000 clones, 65% to 85% found once. V usage is TRBV6-5 and J usage is TRBJ2-7; 10 bases map to TRBD1. This sequence was found in a male donor in good health and CMV-seronegative. The material sequenced was PBMCs. The CDR3 DNA follows: TGTGCCAGCAGTCCGACAGGGGGCGAACGGGAGCAGTACTTC. Translating gives CASSPTGGEREQYF.